Below are 26 T cell receptor beta chains sequenced from a single sample in a study of cytomegalovirus exposure and HLA in healthy donors. Primers included in the PCR were 60 Vbeta and 13 Jbeta primers. The data were produced by immunoSEQ multiplex PCR, yet TCRdb's version contains in-frame clones alone and is incomplete. The profile shows roughly 150,000 clones, roughly 87% of them singletons. The specimen sequenced was PBMCs. Source of these receptors: a man under 40 in good health and CMV-seropositive.

The chain joins TRBV28 to TRBJ1-2; no clear D. V lost 2 bases to trimming and J lost 8 bases, with 12 bases between them. The CDR3 totals 13 residues. Germline V gene sequence: CDR1 MDHEN, CDR2 SYDVKM. The CDR3 DNA reads as TGTGCCAGCAGTTTAAACCGCGAGGAAGGCTACACCTTC. It is translated as CASSLNREEGYTF.

The chain couples TRBV18 to TRBJ2-5, with no clear D. V gave up 6 bases and J gave up 1 base, with 18 bases separating them. Germline V gene data show CDR1 as KGHSH and CDR2 as LQKENI. The CDR3 runs 16 residues. This CDR3 reads CASSTTTGTFQETQYF. The CDR3, as DNA: TGTGCCAGCTCTACTACGACCGGTACATTCCAAGAGACCCAGTACTTC.

The rearrangement joins TRBV6-5 to TRBJ2-5; D perhaps matches TRBD2 (6 bases). The J call may be wrong; the DNA end is better matched by TRBJ2-7. The CDR3 contains 14 residues. CDR1 is MNHEY, CDR2 SVGAGI, per germline. CDR3 nucleotides: TGTGCCAGCAGTTACGCGGGGAGGAAACACGAGCAGTACTTC. Amino acid sequence: CASSYAGRKHEQYF.

This chain connects TRBV5-1 to TRBJ1-1; D is ambiguous. V was shortened by 1 base and J by 0 bases, with 13 bases between the two germline ends. Germline V gene data show CDR1 as SGHRS and CDR2 as YFSETQ. The CDR3 length is 16 residues. For the CDR3, the DNA is TGCGCCAGCAGCTTGAACGTGGGCAGGATGAACACTGAAGCTTTCTTT. It is translated as CASSLNVGRMNTEAFF.

This clone was picked up a small number of times. This CDR3 reads CASSYDRGRVEKLFF. Written as DNA, the CDR3 is TGTGCCAGCAGTTATGACAGGGGGCGAGTTGAAAAACTGTTTTTT. The chain is built from TRBV6-6 and TRBJ1-4; TRBD1 aligns across 10 bases. Looked up from germline, CDR1 is MNHNY and CDR2 is SVGAGI (reference sequence). The length of the CDR3 is 15 residues. The V segment lost 3 bases and the J segment 7 bases; nucleotides outside the gene matches: 5.

This sequence joins TRBV20-1 and TRBJ2-5, with TRBD1 matching over 8 bases. The CDR3 extends over 11 amino acids. The V gene's germline CDR1 is DFQATT and CDR2 SNEGSKA (reference sequence). The V and J ends lost 6 bases and 6 bases, in that order; junction bases with no gene match: 3. CDR3 amino acids: CSAQGAKTQYF. CDR3 DNA: TGCAGTGCGCAGGGGGCGAAGACCCAGTACTTC.

This clone was counted between two and nine times. The genes are TRBV18 and TRBJ1-5; 10 bases fit TRBD1. CDR3 size: 15 residues. Per germline, CDR1 KGHSH and CDR2 LQKENI. V was clipped by 2 bases and J by 5 bases; unmatched bases: 3. Written as DNA, the CDR3 is TGTGCCAGCTCACCAGGGACAGGGGCTTATCAGCCCCAGCATTTT. This translates into CASSPGTGAYQPQHF.

The genes are TRBV19 and TRBJ1-2; 10 positions match TRBD1. The V and J ends lost 7 bases and 6 bases, in that order; junction bases with no gene match: 11. Germline V gene sequence: CDR1 LNHDA, CDR2 SQIVND (reference sequence). This CDR3 comprises 15 residues. The CDR3 region is CASTFRQGAPDGYTF. The CDR3, as DNA: TGTGCCAGTACCTTCCGACAGGGGGCGCCGGATGGCTACACCTTC.

The chain couples TRBV10-3 to TRBJ2-7, with 11 bases matching TRBD2. The CDR3 contains 16 residues. Germline assignment: CDR1 ENHRY and CDR2 SYGVKD. J lost 4 bases, V lost 4 bases, and 9 bases had no gene match. The CDR3 here is CAISGSNSGRDYEQYF. The CDR3 DNA reads as TGTGCCATCAGTGGGAGTAATAGCGGGAGGGATTACGAGCAGTACTTC.

The CDR3 region is CASSRPGLNPASRAYEQYF. CDR3 in DNA: TGTGCCAGCAGCCGCCCGGGACTCAACCCGGCGTCCCGGGCCTACGAGCAGTACTTC. This sequence joins TRBV5-4 and TRBJ2-7; weak D call: TRBD2 (6 bases). Germline V gene sequence: CDR1 SGHNT, CDR2 YYREEE (reference sequence). The germline V and J ends were trimmed by 4 bases and 2 bases, with 28 bases remaining between them. CDR3 length: 19 amino acids.

V is TRBV7-9 and J is TRBJ2-7, with 8 bases matching TRBD1. V shed 3 bases, J shed 2 bases, and the junction held 3 bases outside the gene matches. The CDR3 is 14 residues long. Looked up from germline, CDR1 is SEHNR and CDR2 is FQNEAQ (reference sequence). The CDR3 coding sequence is TGTGCCAGCAGCTTCAGGACAGGGCCCTACGAGCAGTACTTC. It translates to CASSFRTGPYEQYF.

This clone was counted a few times. The genes are TRBV10-1 and TRBJ2-3; tentatively, D is TRBD2 (6 bases). Germline CDR1 and CDR2: WNHNN and SYGVQD (reference sequence). The CDR3 covers 14 residues. Trimming cost V 3 bases and J 2 bases, with 9 bases left between them. The CDR3 bases are TGCGCCAGCAGTGACGGGGGTTACACAGATACGCAGTATTTT. This translates into CASSDGGYTDTQYF.

This sequence joins TRBV7-9 and TRBJ2-6; D is unresolved. There are 17 residues in the CDR3. Trimming took 2 bases from V and 0 from J, leaving 11 bases between them. Germline-derived CDR1 and CDR2 are SEHNR and FQNEAQ (reference sequence). CDR3 sequence (DNA): TGTGCCAGCAGCTTACAGGTCTCCAACTCTGGGGCCAACGTCCTGACTTTC. It encodes CASSLQVSNSGANVLTF.

The chain couples TRBV10-2 to TRBJ1-1, with D possibly TRBD1 on 6 matching bases. The germline V gene has CDR1 WSHSY and CDR2 SAAADI. CDR3 size: 12 residues. The V and J ends lost 6 bases and 3 bases respectively, with 8 bases between them. The CDR3 DNA follows: TGCGCCAGCAGAGGGGGATACACTGAAGCTTTCTTT. Its translation is CASRGGYTEAFF.

V and J are TRBV7-2 and TRBJ1-1, with D maybe TRBD1 (5 bases). The CDR3 runs 15 residues. V lost 5 bases and J 1 base, leaving 14 bases between the germline ends. CDR1 is SGHTA, CDR2 FQGNSA, per germline. Here the CDR3 DNA reads TGTGCCAGCAGCCCTCGTGGGGCCCAGAACACTGAAGCTTTCTTT. Amino acids: CASSPRGAQNTEAFF.

The genes are TRBV27 and TRBJ2-4; D is possibly TRBD2 (6 bases). Trimming pared 5 bases from V and 2 bases from J, leaving 13 bases between. Germline loops: CDR1 MNHEY, CDR2 SMNVEV (reference sequence). This CDR3 comprises 15 residues. CDR3 coding DNA: TGTGCCAGCAGTCCCGGGAGAGGCACCAAAAACATTCAGTACTTC. It specifies CASSPGRGTKNIQYF.

The V and J genes are TRBV5-6 and TRBJ2-7; TRBD1 aligns across 7 bases. CDR1 and CDR2 from the germline V gene are SGHDT and YYEEEE. This CDR3 has 14 amino acids. Trimming cost V 4 bases and J 4 bases; bases outside gene matches: 8. The CDR3 protein is CASSGLIQGYEQYF. As DNA, the CDR3 is TGTGCCAGCAGCGGCCTCATACAGGGGTACGAGCAGTACTTC.

This clone showed up many times. This chain connects TRBV5-1 to TRBJ2-5; 9 positions match TRBD1. Germline CDR1 reads SGHRS; CDR2 reads YFSETQ. V was pared by 2 bases and J by 5 bases, with 10 bases of the junction left unmatched. The CDR3 sequence is 16 residues long. DNA for the CDR3: TGCGCCAGCAGCTTACGACCGGGACAGGGAGGTGAGACCCAGTACTTC. The encoded protein is CASSLRPGQGGETQYF.

The V and J genes are TRBV6-1 and TRBJ2-1, with D tentatively TRBD2 (6 bases). The CDR3 is 14 residues long. V lost 6 bases to trimming and J lost 9 bases, with 18 bases between them. Germline values: CDR1 MNHNS, CDR2 SASEGT. DNA of the CDR3: TGTGCCAGCAGGATCTCCGGGACTGCAAGTGAGCAGTTCTTC. Its protein is CASRISGTASEQFF.

The chain recombines TRBV20-1 with TRBJ2-1, with unresolved D. The CDR3 runs 11 residues. V shed 2 bases and J shed 7 bases, with 6 bases lying between them. Germline values: CDR1 DFQATT, CDR2 SNEGSKA (reference sequence). The CDR3 DNA sequence: TGCAGTGCTAGATCTGTGAATGAGCAGTTCTTC. Protein sequence: CSARSVNEQFF.

The genes are TRBV5-1 and TRBJ2-3; D perhaps matches TRBD2 (6 bases). CDR3 size: 15 residues. Germline assignment: CDR1 SGHRS and CDR2 YFSETQ. Trimming took 0 bases from V and 5 from J, leaving 13 bases between them. The CDR3 protein is CASSLVAGTVDTQYF. The CDR3 DNA follows: TGCGCCAGCAGCTTGGTTGCGGGGACGGTAGATACGCAGTATTTT. The entire variable domain, with the rest obtained from reference TRBV5-1 and TRBJ2-3, is as follows: KAGVTQTPRYLIKTRGQQVTLSCSPISGHRSVSWYQQTPGQGLQFLFEYFSETQRNKGNFPGRFSGRQFSNSRSEMNVSTLELGDSALYLCASSLVAGTVDTQYFGPGTRLTVL.

The V call is TRBV28, the J call TRBJ1-5, with D uncertain. The CDR3 loop spans 15 amino acids. Trimming left V 2 bases short and J 1 base short, with 9 bases between. In germline, CDR1 is MDHEN, CDR2 SYDVKM. CDR3: CASSLVTRSNQPQHF. CDR3 DNA: TGTGCCAGCAGTTTAGTGACGAGGAGCAATCAGCCCCAGCATTTT.

This sequence joins TRBV4-2 and TRBJ2-5; D is possibly TRBD2 (6 bases). Germline V gene lookup returns CDR1 LGHNA and CDR2 YNFKEQ. Trimming stripped 4 bases from V and 7 bases from J, with 22 bases between. The CDR3 is 16 residues long. The DNA of the CDR3 is TGTGCCAGCAGCCCAAGCGGCGATACAGATAGCGGGACCCAGTACTTC. It specifies CASSPSGDTDSGTQYF.

The chain uses TRBV7-7 and TRBJ2-5, with 8 nucleotides matching TRBD2. Germline V gives CDR1 SSHAT, CDR2 FNYEAQ (reference sequence). The J segment lost 0 bases and the V segment lost 1 base, leaving 7 bases of the junction unmatched. The CDR3 has 17 amino acids. This chain's CDR3 is CASSLVAAGADQETQYF. The CDR3 DNA follows: TGTGCCAGCAGCTTAGTGGCAGCGGGGGCCGACCAAGAGACCCAGTACTTC.

In its sample, this clone was seen a few times. This chain joins TRBV4-1 and TRBJ1-2; a possible D gene is TRBD1 (6 bases). This CDR3 contains 14 residues. Germline lookup yields CDR1 MGHRA and CDR2 YSYEKL. Deletions cut 4 bases from V and 4 bases from J, with 13 bases between. DNA for the CDR3: TGCGCCAGCAGCCCCGATGGGACACTCTATGGCTACACCTTC. The encoded protein is CASSPDGTLYGYTF.

Here the CDR3 reads CASSWLREEEIGETQYF. As DNA, the CDR3 is TGTGCCAGCAGCTGGCTGAGGGAAGAAGAAATCGGGGAGACCCAGTACTTC. This rearrangement joins TRBV5-6 to TRBJ2-5, with D perhaps matching TRBD2 (5 bases). Germline V gives CDR1 SGHDT, CDR2 YYEEEE. The V and J ends lost 3 bases and 5 bases respectively, with 23 bases between them. This CDR3 has 17 amino acids.